One and the same sample provided the 30 T cell receptor beta chains below, sequenced in a study of blood T cell repertoires in COVID-19. Produced via immunoSEQ multiplex PCR; TCRdb's table is partial and in-frame only. The sample has about 240,000 clones, 83% seen once. Specimen: PBMCs or T cells enriched from blood (not recorded which). The source of these receptors is a middle-aged woman who had been exposed to COVID-19.

The chain recombines TRBV4-1 with TRBJ2-7; weak D call: TRBD2 (6 bases). The ends were cut back, 1 base at V and 4 bases at J, with 14 bases in the middle. The CDR3 is made up of 15 amino acids. CDR1 is MGHRA, CDR2 YSYEKL, per germline. DNA of the CDR3: TGCGCCAGCAGCCAAGGTTCCAGGGCGGGGTACGAGCAGTACTTC. Amino acid sequence: CASSQGSRAGYEQYF.

The V and J genes are TRBV5-1 and TRBJ2-3; 10 bases match TRBD2. CDR1 and CDR2 (germline): SGHRS, YFSETQ. The junction had 8 bases not matched to a gene; V was cut back by 4 bases and J by 6 bases. This CDR3 contains 15 residues. The DNA of the CDR3 is TGCGCCAGCAGCCTAGAGCGGGGGGGCTGGGATACGCAGTATTTT. Translation gives CASSLERGGWDTQYF.

The chain has TRBV19 and TRBJ1-1; a possible D gene is TRBD1 (5 bases). The CDR3 spans 13 residues. CDR1 LNHDA and CDR2 SQIVND come from the germline V gene (reference sequence). The ends were cut back, 3 bases at V and 0 bases at J, with 5 bases in the middle. The CDR3 spells CASSMDMNTEAFF. The CDR3 DNA reads TGTGCCAGTAGTATGGACATGAACACTGAAGCTTTCTTT. Combining the CDR3 with reference TRBV19 and TRBJ1-1 gives the whole variable domain DGGITQSPKYLFRKEGQNVTLSCEQNLNHDAMYWYRQDPGQGLRLIYYSQIVNDFQKGDIAEGYSVSREKKESFPLTVTSAQKNPTAFYLCASSMDMNTEAFFGQGTRLTVV.

The CDR3: CASSVAERQGWGTGELFF. In DNA, the CDR3 is TGTGCCAGCAGCGTAGCGGAAAGACAGGGCTGGGGCACCGGGGAGCTGTTTTTT. The chain employs TRBV9 and TRBJ2-2, with 7 bases lining up with TRBD1. This CDR3 region has 18 residues. Germline CDR1 SGDLS, CDR2 YYNGEE. J gave up 4 bases and V 0 bases, and 12 bases lay outside the gene matches.

Turning to this clone: Other DNA sequences within the sample encode an identical CDR3. V gene TRBV2 combines with J gene TRBJ1-5; perhaps TRBD1 as D (6 bases). The CDR3 extends over 14 amino acids. V was cut by 4 bases and J by 2 bases, with 9 bases left in between. Germline CDR1 SNHLY, CDR2 FYNNEI. The chain's CDR3 is CASSGAGGNQPQHF. In nucleotides, the CDR3 is TGTGCCAGCAGTGGCGCAGGGGGCAATCAGCCCCAGCATTTT.

V gene TRBV5-1 combines with J gene TRBJ1-1, with D perhaps matching TRBD1 (6 bases). V was clipped by 5 bases and J by 1 base, with 12 bases between them. CDR1 and CDR2 from the germline V gene are SGHRS and YFSETQ. The CDR3 loop spans 14 amino acids. The CDR3 nucleotides are TGCGCCAGCAGTACCAGGGGCCCGAACACTGAAGCTTTCTTT. This translates into CASSTRGPNTEAFF.

CDR3 residues: CASSWDRAGDTQYF. CDR3 DNA: TGTGCCAGCAGCTGGGACAGGGCGGGAGATACGCAGTATTTT. This sequence joins TRBV5-6 and TRBJ2-3; 9 nucleotides line up with TRBD1. The germline V gene encodes CDR1 SGHDT and CDR2 YYEEEE. The CDR3 sequence is 14 residues long. Trimming cost V 3 bases and J 5 bases; bases outside gene matches: 4.

This rearrangement joins TRBV11-2 to TRBJ2-3, with 13 bases identical to TRBD2. V was pared by 5 bases and J by 6 bases, with 8 bases of the junction left unmatched. The germline gives CDR1 SGHAT, CDR2 FQNNGV. The CDR3 runs 16 residues. The CDR3 region has the DNA TGTGCCAGCAGCCCCACTAGCGGGGGGGCTCCGGATACGCAGTATTTT. Translating it yields CASSPTSGGAPDTQYF.

The chain uses TRBV2 and TRBJ1-6; D possibly corresponds to TRBD1 (6 bases). Germline V CDR1 and CDR2: SNHLY, FYNNEI. CDR3 length: 15 amino acids. Trimming took 6 bases from V and 9 from J, leaving 18 bases between them. CDR3 in amino acids: CASRTKDRSSSPLHF. The CDR3 nucleotides are TGTGCCAGCAGGACCAAAGACAGGAGTTCTTCACCCCTCCACTTT.

This clone appeared a single time. The chain is built from TRBV4-1 and TRBJ1-5, with a possible D match to TRBD1 (6 bases). In germline, CDR1 is MGHRA, CDR2 YSYEKL. This CDR3 is built from 19 residues. Trimming shortened V by 0 bases and J by 0 bases, and 18 bases separated the two germline ends. The CDR3 DNA sequence: TGCGCCAGCAGCCAAGATCCGGACAGAGGGATCTATAGCAATCAGCCCCAGCATTTT. It specifies CASSQDPDRGIYSNQPQHF.

The rearrangement uses TRBV5-4 and TRBJ1-2, with D hard to call. V shed 6 bases and J shed 2 bases, with 14 bases lying between them. There are 14 residues in the CDR3. In germline, CDR1 is SGHNT, CDR2 YYREEE (reference sequence). The CDR3 DNA follows: TGTGCCAGCACCGGAAGAGGGTCGAACTATGGCTACACCTTC. This gives the protein CASTGRGSNYGYTF. Full variable domain (outside the CDR3, taken from reference TRBV5-4 and TRBJ1-2): ETGVTQSPTHLIKTRGQQVTLRCSSQSGHNTVSWYQQALGQGPQFIFQYYREEENGRGNFPPRFSGLQFPNYSSELNVNALELDDSALYLCASTGRGSNYGYTFGSGTRLTVV.

The rearrangement joins TRBV19 to TRBJ1-1; TRBD1 is a possible D gene (5 bases). V lost 7 bases to trimming and J lost 3 bases, with 12 bases between them. The CDR3 has 13 amino acids. In germline, CDR1 is LNHDA, CDR2 SQIVND (reference sequence). This CDR3 is CASKAGLDTEAFF. The CDR3 nucleotides are TGTGCCAGTAAGGCAGGGTTGGACACTGAAGCTTTCTTT.

This clone was recorded a few times. This rearrangement joins TRBV7-9 to TRBJ1-1, with a possible D match to TRBD1 (5 bases). The ends were cut back, 5 bases at V and 0 bases at J, with 22 bases in the middle. This CDR3 is 18 amino acids long. CDR1 SEHNR and CDR2 FQNEAQ come from the germline V gene (reference sequence). CDR3 bases: TGTGCCAGCAGCCAGGGTGGGAGGGGACGGAGCATGAACACTGAAGCTTTCTTT. Residues: CASSQGGRGRSMNTEAFF.

The chain uses TRBV4-1 and TRBJ2-1, with 7 bases that match TRBD2. Germline-derived CDR1 and CDR2 are MGHRA and YSYEKL. Trimming took 1 base from V and 0 from J; bases not matched to a gene: 3. The CDR3 extends over 16 amino acids. The CDR3 loop reads CASSQVGGTSYNEQFF. The CDR3 DNA reads TGCGCCAGCAGCCAAGTCGGGGGGACCTCCTACAATGAGCAGTTCTTC.

The chain combines TRBV5-5 with TRBJ1-1; perhaps TRBD1 as D (6 bases). This CDR3 has 15 residues. V lost 0 bases to trimming and J lost 1 base, with 10 bases between them. Germline lookup yields CDR1 SGHKS and CDR2 YYEKEE (reference sequence). CDR3 coding DNA: TGTGCCAGCAGCTTGGAGGGAGGGGGGAACACTGAAGCTTTCTTT. Translated, it gives CASSLEGGGNTEAFF. The full variable domain, its missing parts supplied by reference TRBV5-5 and TRBJ1-1, is DAGVTQSPTHLIKTRGQQVTLRCSPISGHKSVSWYQQVLGQGPQFIFQYYEKEERGRGNFPDRFSARQFPNYSSELNVNALLLGDSALYLCASSLEGGGNTEAFFGQGTRLTVV.

The rearrangement joins TRBV19 to TRBJ2-7; TRBD1 agrees at 7 bases. The CDR3 covers 16 residues. Looked up from germline, CDR1 is LNHDA and CDR2 is SQIVND (reference sequence). J was trimmed by 0 bases and V by 4 bases; bases with no gene match: 9. The CDR3 DNA follows: TGTGCCAGTAGTACCCCTCGGGACAGTCCCTCCTACGAGCAGTACTTC. This gives the protein CASSTPRDSPSYEQYF.

The V gene is TRBV15, the J gene TRBJ1-2, with D possibly being TRBD1 (6 bases). The V end lost 3 bases, the J end lost 7 bases, and 12 bases lay between the germline ends. This CDR3 is built from 13 residues. Germline lookup yields CDR1 LNHNV and CDR2 YYDKDF (reference sequence). CDR3 sequence: CATSSTRGGGYTF. The CDR3 DNA sequence: TGTGCCACCAGCAGTACCAGGGGTGGTGGCTACACCTTC.

This clone was observed a single time. The V and J genes are TRBV19 and TRBJ1-3; TRBD1 matches at 7 bases. CDR1 is LNHDA and CDR2 is SQIVND in the germline V gene (reference sequence). This CDR3 is 14 amino acids long. V was pared by 7 bases and J by 2 bases, with 5 bases of the junction left unmatched. DNA of the CDR3: TGTGCCAGTACCCTAGGGACAGCTGGAAACACCATATATTTT. Translated: CASTLGTAGNTIYF.

The J gene is TRBJ2-7, the V gene TRBV5-1; 7 bases align to TRBD1. Germline assignment: CDR1 SGHRS and CDR2 YFSETQ. V gave up 2 bases and J gave up 6 bases; unmatched junction bases: 8. The CDR3 sequence is 14 residues long. The DNA for the CDR3 is TGCGCCAGCAGCTTCCCCGGGACAGTCTCCGAGCAGTACTTC. It is translated as CASSFPGTVSEQYF.

The chain carries TRBV2 and TRBJ2-3, with 8 bases identical to TRBD2. Trimming removed 2 bases from V and 3 bases from J; junction bases left unmatched: 7. Germline CDR1 SNHLY, CDR2 FYNNEI. The CDR3 runs to 16 residues. The CDR3 DNA reads TGTGCCAGCAGTGAATACGGGGGGGGGCCGACAGATACGCAGTATTTT. Its protein product is CASSEYGGGPTDTQYF.

This chain joins TRBV3-1 (or the pseudogene TRBV3-2) and TRBJ1-2, with D unresolved. V shed 7 bases and J shed 3 bases, with 15 bases lying between them. The CDR3 extends over 14 amino acids. Germline-derived CDR1 and CDR2 are LGHDT and YNNKEL (reference sequence). CDR3 residues: CASNTNTGDYGYTF. CDR3 bases: TGTGCCAGCAATACCAACACCGGGGACTATGGCTACACCTTC.

The chain uses TRBV3-1 (or the pseudogene TRBV3-2) and TRBJ1-1, with 9 bases identical to TRBD1. The CDR3 consists of 14 residues. With 2 bases clipped from V and 6 bases from J, the junction kept 4 bases outside the gene matches. The germline CDR1 and CDR2 sequences are LGHDT and YNNKEL (reference sequence). CDR3 DNA sequence: TGTGCCAGCAGCCAACTGAGACAGGGGGCTGAAGCTTTCTTT. Protein product: CASSQLRQGAEAFF.

This clone came up once. This chain connects TRBV7-2 to TRBJ1-4; D is uncertain. Trimming stripped 5 bases from V and 8 bases from J, with 15 bases between. Germline assignment: CDR1 SGHTA and CDR2 FQGNSA. The CDR3 runs to 14 residues. CDR3 in amino acids: CASSPWENREKLFF. The DNA of the CDR3 is TGTGCCAGCAGCCCTTGGGAGAATAGGGAAAAACTGTTTTTT. The full variable domain, with the rest looked up from reference TRBV7-2 and TRBJ1-4, is GAGVSQSPSNKVTEKGKDVELRCDPISGHTALYWYRQSLGQGLEFLIYFQGNSAPDKSGLPSDRFSAERTGGSVSTLTIQRTQQEDSAVYLCASSPWENREKLFFGSGTQLSVL.

V usage is TRBV2 and J usage is TRBJ2-7, with D maybe TRBD1 (6 bases). Germline CDR1 reads SNHLY; CDR2 reads FYNNEI. The length of the CDR3 is 11 residues. The V end was cut by 8 bases, the J end by 4 bases, with 9 bases between. Here the CDR3 reads CASGGAYEQYF. CDR3 sequence (DNA): TGTGCCAGCGGGGGCGCATACGAGCAGTACTTC.

J is TRBJ2-2 and V is TRBV7-9, with D possibly TRBD1 on 6 matching bases. The V and J ends lost 5 bases and 1 base respectively, with 8 bases between them. The CDR3 is made up of 14 amino acids. CDR1 is SEHNR and CDR2 is FQNEAQ in the germline V gene (reference sequence). In nucleotides, the CDR3 is TGTGCCAGCAGCCAGGGACAGAACACCGGGGAGCTGTTTTTT. Amino acid sequence: CASSQGQNTGELFF.

The chain uses TRBV6-2 or TRBV6-3 and TRBJ1-2; possibly TRBD1 for D (5 bases). This CDR3 spans 14 amino acids. The V gene's germline CDR1 is MNHEY and CDR2 SVGEGT. V was clipped by 6 bases and J by 4 bases, with 15 bases between them. The DNA for the CDR3 is TGTGCCAGCAGCCAACCAGGGCGCAGCTATGGCTACACCTTC. Translated: CASSQPGRSYGYTF.

This chain connects TRBV10-3 to TRBJ2-2; TRBD2 matches at 7 bases. CDR1 ENHRY and CDR2 SYGVKD come from the germline V gene. CDR3 length: 16 residues. The V segment lost 2 bases and the J segment 7 bases; nucleotides outside the gene matches: 10. The CDR3 spells CAISEPLGGRIGELFF. Written as DNA, the CDR3 is TGTGCCATCAGTGAGCCTCTCGGGGGGAGGATCGGGGAGCTGTTTTTT.

The chain links TRBV3-1 (or the pseudogene TRBV3-2) to TRBJ1-4; TRBD1 is a possible D gene (6 bases). The ends were cut back, 1 base at V and 7 bases at J, with 16 bases in the middle. The CDR3 consists of 16 residues. Germline V gene data show CDR1 as LGHDT and CDR2 as YNNKEL (reference sequence). As DNA, the CDR3 is TGTGCCAGCAGCCAAGTAGGGCGGGGGCGCAGTGAAAAACTGTTTTTT. Its protein product is CASSQVGRGRSEKLFF.

This clone was seen a single time. The rearrangement links TRBV7-2 to TRBJ1-3; tentatively, D is TRBD1 (5 bases). V dropped 2 bases and J dropped 4 bases, with 9 bases sitting between them. The CDR3 length is 14 residues. CDR1 is SGHTA and CDR2 is FQGNSA in the germline V gene. CDR3 loop: CASSLLTAGNTIYF. The CDR3 coding sequence is TGTGCCAGCAGCTTATTGACAGCGGGAAACACCATATATTTT.

This chain joins TRBV7-2 and TRBJ1-1, with 9 bases fitting TRBD1. CDR3 length: 14 amino acids. CDR1 and CDR2 from the germline V gene are SGHTA and FQGNSA. The V segment lost 4 bases and the J segment 4 bases; nucleotides outside the gene matches: 4. The CDR3 sequence is CASSSGQGSTEAFF. As DNA, the CDR3 is TGTGCCAGCAGCTCAGGACAGGGGAGCACTGAAGCTTTCTTT.